Below, 4 T cell receptor beta chains from the same sample are listed, as sequenced in a study of shared clonotypes between healthy human individuals. Repertoires were generated with immunoSEQ multiplex PCR, while TCRdb's copy carries only in-frame clones and drops some. The sample contains over a million clones, approximately 80% of which appear only once. Sequencing was done on a sample of memory CD4+ T cells from PBMCs. As to subset: CD45RA-negative fraction. These receptors were obtained from a man aged 18 to 30 in good health. Some clones in this sample may be carry-over from other donors' samples.

The rearrangement uses TRBV5-1 and TRBJ2-1; D unclear. The CDR3 consists of 14 residues. Germline V gene data show CDR1 as SGHRS and CDR2 as YFSETQ. With 6 bases removed from V and 7 bases from J, the gap between germline ends came to 17 bases. DNA for the CDR3: TGCGCCAGCAACATAAAGGCTAACCCAAATGAGCAGTTCTTC. It specifies CASNIKANPNEQFF.

In DNA form, the CDR3 reads TGTGCCAGCAGCTTGCCAGCAGGACGGGAAAAACTGTTTTTT. It is translated as CASSLPAGREKLFF. J is TRBJ1-4 and V is TRBV5-6; D uncertain. Per germline, CDR1 SGHDT and CDR2 YYEEEE. V dropped 1 base and J dropped 8 bases, with 12 bases sitting between them. The CDR3 totals 14 residues.

V and J are TRBV2 and TRBJ1-5; TRBD1 agrees at 10 bases. Trimming removed 6 bases from V and 3 bases from J; junction bases left unmatched: 14. Germline CDR1 and CDR2: SNHLY and FYNNEI. The CDR3 contains 18 residues. CDR3 nucleotide sequence: TGTGCCAGCAGGCCCCGAAAACAGGACAGGGGGATCAATCAGCCCCAGCATTTT. The encoded protein is CASRPRKQDRGINQPQHF.

This chain links TRBV25-1 with TRBJ1-2; D unclear. This CDR3 contains 11 residues. V was trimmed by 0 bases and J by 8 bases, leaving 4 bases between them. Germline values: CDR1 MGHDK, CDR2 SYGVNS. The CDR3 reads CASSEYKGYTF. Here the CDR3 DNA reads TGTGCCAGCAGTGAATATAAAGGCTACACCTTC.